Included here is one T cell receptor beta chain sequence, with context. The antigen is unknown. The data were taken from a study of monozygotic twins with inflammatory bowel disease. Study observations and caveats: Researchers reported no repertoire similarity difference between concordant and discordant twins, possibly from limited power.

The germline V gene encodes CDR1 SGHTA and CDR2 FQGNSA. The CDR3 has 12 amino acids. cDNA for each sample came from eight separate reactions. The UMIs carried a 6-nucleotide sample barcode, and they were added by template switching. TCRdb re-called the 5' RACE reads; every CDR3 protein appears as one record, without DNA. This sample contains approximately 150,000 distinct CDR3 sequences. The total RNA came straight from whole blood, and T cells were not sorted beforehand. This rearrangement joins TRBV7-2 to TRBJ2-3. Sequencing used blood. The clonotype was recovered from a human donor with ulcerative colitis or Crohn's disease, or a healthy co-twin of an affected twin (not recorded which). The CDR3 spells CASSLVVHTQYF.